What follows are 8 T cell receptor beta chains derived from one specimen sequenced in a study of blood T cell repertoires in COVID-19. The assay was immunoSEQ multiplex PCR, and TCRdb's table has in-frame clones only and misses some. The table records some 210,000 clones, roughly four fifths of them present only once. The sequenced sample consisted of peripheral blood. These receptors came from a woman aged 50 to 60 with active or convalescent COVID-19.

This rearrangement joins TRBV5-1 to TRBJ2-5; D possibly corresponds to TRBD2 (6 bases). V was shortened by 1 base and J by 1 base, with 8 bases between the two germline ends. CDR3 length equals 14 residues. In germline, CDR1 is SGHRS, CDR2 YFSETQ. DNA for the CDR3: TGCGCCAGCAGCTTGAGGCGGGGCCAAGAGACCCAGTACTTC. This encodes CASSLRRGQETQYF.

V usage is TRBV27 and J usage is TRBJ1-2; 9 bases are a match to TRBD1. Germline lookup yields CDR1 MNHEY and CDR2 SMNVEV (reference sequence). V was clipped by 8 bases and J by 7 bases; unmatched bases: 2. The CDR3 is made up of 11 amino acids. The chain's CDR3 is CASPTGGGYTF. In nucleotides, the CDR3 is TGTGCCAGCCCGACAGGGGGTGGCTACACCTTC.

Concerning this clone: One end of the junction is discordant with germline, which a read error may explain. This chain links TRBV6-5 with TRBJ1-5; D uncertain. Germline V lookup: CDR1 MNHEY, CDR2 SVGAGI. The CDR3 covers 13 residues. The CDR3 reads CASTVGSSQPQHF. The CDR3 DNA follows: TGTGCCAGCACAGTTGGGAGCAGTCAGCCCCAGCATTTT.

The genes are TRBV6-5 and TRBJ1-2, with D perhaps TRBD1 (5 bases). The V gene's germline CDR1 is MNHEY and CDR2 SVGAGI. CDR3 length: 14 residues. The germline V and J ends were trimmed by 4 bases and 3 bases, with 12 bases remaining between them. CDR3 region: CASSFGGVDYGYTF. In DNA form, the CDR3 reads TGTGCCAGCAGTTTCGGGGGGGTTGACTATGGCTACACCTTC.

The chain has TRBV7-3 and TRBJ2-1; D call uncertain. The V gene lost 1 base and the J gene lost 5 bases, with 15 bases spanning the gap. This CDR3 region has 16 residues. The germline V gene has CDR1 SGHTA and CDR2 FQGTGA. The CDR3 is CASSLRAGFYNNEQFF. In nucleotides, the CDR3 is TGTGCCAGCAGCTTAAGGGCAGGTTTCTACAACAATGAGCAGTTCTTC.

The V call is TRBV5-1, the J call TRBJ1-5; 8 bases align to TRBD1. The CDR3 consists of 15 residues. J was trimmed by 2 bases and V by 4 bases; bases with no gene match: 5. Germline-derived CDR1 and CDR2 are SGHRS and YFSETQ. The CDR3 loop is CASSPTGGGNQPQHF. The CDR3 DNA reads as TGCGCCAGCAGCCCAACAGGGGGAGGCAATCAGCCCCAGCATTTT.

This sequence joins TRBV6-5 and TRBJ1-4; 11 bases line up with TRBD1. The V gene's germline CDR1 is MNHEY and CDR2 SVGAGI. The CDR3 consists of 15 residues. Unmatched junction bases numbered 7, after V lost 6 bases and J lost 7 bases. CDR3 in DNA: TGTGCCAGCAGCTCAACCGGGACAGGGGGTGAAAAACTGTTTTTT. It specifies CASSSTGTGGEKLFF.

The chain uses TRBV25-1 and TRBJ2-1; D is uncertain. Germline-derived CDR1 and CDR2 are MGHDK and SYGVNS. CDR3 length equals 14 residues. Deletions cut 1 base from V and 6 bases from J, with 10 bases between. The CDR3 reads CASSELGTANEQFF. CDR3 DNA sequence: TGTGCCAGCAGTGAATTAGGAACAGCCAATGAGCAGTTCTTC.